This T cell receptor beta chain originates from a study of spatial heterogeneity in lung cancer. Study-level background: Those follow-up PBMC samples that were available underwent sequencing, at a median interval of around 26 months following resection. Study-wide results and caveats: Ubiquitous expanded tumor TCRs appeared in blood more at resection than follow-up.

The time point here: blood at routine non-recurrence follow-up after resection. Sequencing was performed on whole RNA extracted from tumor and nontumor lung tissue, or from frozen PBMC, and the material was left unsorted. Notes on this clonotype: Its specificity is unknown. This beta chain came through as a stray read in a library set up for alpha chains, and its size says little.

V was cut by 7 bases and J by 3 bases, with 16 bases left in between. This CDR3 region has 14 residues. Per germline, CDR1 LGHDT and CDR2 YNNKEL (reference sequence). One entry per CDR3 protein results from TCRdb running MiXCR on the 5' RACE reads. The top ten clones hold roughly 2.9% of a sample with 2,500 to 3,500 distinct CDR3 sequences, around 50% of them seen once. This receptor was taken from a male donor with early-stage non-small cell lung cancer. Sequences were derived from PBMCs, sampled at follow-up. The rearrangement links TRBV3-1 to TRBJ2-7, with D perhaps assigned TRBD1 or TRBD2 (5 bases each). The CDR3 loop reads CASNTLGVSYEQYF. The CDR3, as DNA: TGTGCCAGCAACACACTGGGGGTAAGCTACGAGCAGTACTTC.